This record covers a single T cell receptor (beta chain). TCRdb's copy holds only in-frame clones and misses some; the assay was immunoSEQ multiplex PCR. The sample has about 37,000 clones, around 80% seen once; the top ten hold roughly 1%. This specimen belongs to a study of T cells in narcolepsy. Germline V gene sequence: CDR1 LGHNA, CDR2 YSLEER. This CDR3 has 16 residues. Trimming stripped 2 bases from V and 4 bases from J, with 17 bases between. The chain recombines TRBV4-3 with TRBJ1-1; TRBD1 might be the D (5 bases). The sequence derives from a human donor in good health. The sequencing input was memory (CD45RA-) CD4+ T cells from blood. CDR3 protein: CASSQTPRGGSTEAFF. CDR3 coding DNA: TGCGCCAGCAGCCAAACTCCCCGCGGGGGGTCCACTGAAGCTTTCTTT.